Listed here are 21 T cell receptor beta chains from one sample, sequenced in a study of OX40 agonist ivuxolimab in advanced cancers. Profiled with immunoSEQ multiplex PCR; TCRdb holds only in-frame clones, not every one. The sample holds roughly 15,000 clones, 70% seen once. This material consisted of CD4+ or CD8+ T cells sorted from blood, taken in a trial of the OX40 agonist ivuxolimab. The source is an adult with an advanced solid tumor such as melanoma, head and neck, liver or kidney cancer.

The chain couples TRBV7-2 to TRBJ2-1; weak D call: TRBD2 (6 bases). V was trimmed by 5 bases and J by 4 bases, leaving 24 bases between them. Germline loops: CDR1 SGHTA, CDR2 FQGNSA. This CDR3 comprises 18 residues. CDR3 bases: TGTGCCAGCAGCCATAATTCCCCACTAGCCGTCTTGTACAATGAGCAGTTCTTC. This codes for CASSHNSPLAVLYNEQFF.

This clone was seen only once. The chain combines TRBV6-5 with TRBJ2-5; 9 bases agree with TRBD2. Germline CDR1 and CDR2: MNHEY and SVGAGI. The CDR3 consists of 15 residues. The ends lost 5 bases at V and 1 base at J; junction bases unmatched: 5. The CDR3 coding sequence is TGTGCCAGCAGTAGACTAGCGGAGAGCCAAGAGACCCAGTACTTC. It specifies CASSRLAESQETQYF.

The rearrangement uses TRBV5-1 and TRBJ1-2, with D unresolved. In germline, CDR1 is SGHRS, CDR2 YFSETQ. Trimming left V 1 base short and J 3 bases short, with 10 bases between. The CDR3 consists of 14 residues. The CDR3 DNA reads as TGCGCCAGCAGCTTGTGGTCTGGGGACTATGGCTACACCTTC. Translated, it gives CASSLWSGDYGYTF.

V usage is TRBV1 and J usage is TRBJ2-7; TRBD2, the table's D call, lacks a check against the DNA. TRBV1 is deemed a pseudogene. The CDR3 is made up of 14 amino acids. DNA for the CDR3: TGCACCAGCAGTCGGACTAGCGGGGTCTACGAGCAGTACTTC. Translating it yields CTSSRTSGVYEQYF.

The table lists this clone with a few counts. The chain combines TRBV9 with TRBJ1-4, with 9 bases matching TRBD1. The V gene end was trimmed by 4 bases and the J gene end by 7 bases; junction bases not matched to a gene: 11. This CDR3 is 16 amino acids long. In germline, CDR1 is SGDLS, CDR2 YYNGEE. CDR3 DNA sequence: TGTGCCAGCAGCTCGACAAACAGGGGGCTGAGTGAAAAACTGTTTTTT. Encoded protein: CASSSTNRGLSEKLFF.

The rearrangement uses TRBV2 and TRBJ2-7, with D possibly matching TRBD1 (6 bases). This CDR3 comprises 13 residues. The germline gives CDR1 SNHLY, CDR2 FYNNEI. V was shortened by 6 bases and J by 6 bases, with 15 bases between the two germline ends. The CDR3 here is CASRARGTPEQYF. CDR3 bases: TGTGCCAGCAGGGCTAGGGGGACACCCGAGCAGTACTTC.

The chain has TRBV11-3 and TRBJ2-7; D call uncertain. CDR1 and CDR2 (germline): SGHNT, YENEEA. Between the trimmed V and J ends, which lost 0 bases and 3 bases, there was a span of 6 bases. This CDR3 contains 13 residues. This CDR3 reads CASSLEPNYEQYF. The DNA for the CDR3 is TGTGCCAGCAGCTTAGAGCCTAACTACGAGCAGTACTTC.

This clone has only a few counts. DNA of the CDR3: TGTGCCAGCAGCGGGACTAGCGGCTCCCACTCCCCCTACGAGCAGTACTTC. Residues: CASSGTSGSHSPYEQYF. This rearrangement joins TRBV13 to TRBJ2-7, with TRBD2 matching over 11 bases. Germline V gives CDR1 PRHDT, CDR2 FYEKMQ (reference sequence). The CDR3 contains 17 residues. Trimming took 5 bases from V and 2 from J; bases not matched to a gene: 11.

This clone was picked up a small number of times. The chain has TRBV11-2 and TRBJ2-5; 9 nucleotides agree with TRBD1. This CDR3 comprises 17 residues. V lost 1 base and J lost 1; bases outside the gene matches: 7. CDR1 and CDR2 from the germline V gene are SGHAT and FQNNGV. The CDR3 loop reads CASSLGRQGVGQETQYF. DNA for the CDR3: TGTGCCAGCAGCTTAGGGCGACAGGGGGTGGGCCAAGAGACCCAGTACTTC. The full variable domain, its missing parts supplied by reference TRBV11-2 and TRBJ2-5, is EAGVAQSPRYKIIEKRQSVAFWCNPISGHATLYWYQQILGQGPKLLIQFQNNGVVDDSQLPKDRFSAERLKGVDSTLKIQPAKLEDSAVYLCASSLGRQGVGQETQYFGPGTRLLVL.

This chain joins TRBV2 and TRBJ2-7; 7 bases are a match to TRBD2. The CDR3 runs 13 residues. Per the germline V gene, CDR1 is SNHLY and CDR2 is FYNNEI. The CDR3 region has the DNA TGTGCTACCTGGGGAGGGGCCAGGGACGAGCAGTACTTC. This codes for CATWGGARDEQYF.

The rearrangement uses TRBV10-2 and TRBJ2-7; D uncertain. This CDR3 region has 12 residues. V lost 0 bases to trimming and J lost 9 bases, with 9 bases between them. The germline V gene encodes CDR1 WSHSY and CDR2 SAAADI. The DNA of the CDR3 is TGCGCCAGCAGTGAGTCCGGGTCTTCGCAGTACTTC. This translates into CASSESGSSQYF.

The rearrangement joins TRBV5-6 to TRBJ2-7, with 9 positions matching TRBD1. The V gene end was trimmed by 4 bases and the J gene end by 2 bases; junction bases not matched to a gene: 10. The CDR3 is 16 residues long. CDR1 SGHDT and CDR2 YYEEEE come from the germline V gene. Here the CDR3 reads CASSHMGTGNTYEQYF. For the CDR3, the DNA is TGTGCCAGCAGCCACATGGGGACAGGGAACACCTACGAGCAGTACTTC. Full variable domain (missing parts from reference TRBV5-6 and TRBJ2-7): DAGVTQSPTHLIKTRGQQVTLRCSPKSGHDTVSWYQQALGQGPQFIFQYYEEEERQRGNFPDRFSGHQFPNYSSELNVNALLLGDSALYLCASSHMGTGNTYEQYFGPGTRLTVT.

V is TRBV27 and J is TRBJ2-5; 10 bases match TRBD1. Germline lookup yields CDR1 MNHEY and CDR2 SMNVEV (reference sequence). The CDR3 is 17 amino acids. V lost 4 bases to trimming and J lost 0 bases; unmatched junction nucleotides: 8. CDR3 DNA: TGTGCCAGCAGTTCAGCTCCGGGACAGGGGCACCAAGAGACCCAGTACTTC. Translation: CASSSAPGQGHQETQYF.

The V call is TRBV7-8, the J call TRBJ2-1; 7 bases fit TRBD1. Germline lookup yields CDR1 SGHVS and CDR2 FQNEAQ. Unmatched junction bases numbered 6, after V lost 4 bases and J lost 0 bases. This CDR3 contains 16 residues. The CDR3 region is CASSYPQGDSYNEQFF. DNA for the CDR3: TGTGCCAGCAGCTACCCCCAGGGGGACTCCTACAATGAGCAGTTCTTC.

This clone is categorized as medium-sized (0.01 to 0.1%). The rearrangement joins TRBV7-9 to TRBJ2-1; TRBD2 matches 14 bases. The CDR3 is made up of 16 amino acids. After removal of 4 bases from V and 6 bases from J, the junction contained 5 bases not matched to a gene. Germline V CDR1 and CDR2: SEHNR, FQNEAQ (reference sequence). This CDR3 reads CASSSPGLAGVNEQFF. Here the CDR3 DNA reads TGTGCCAGCAGCTCCCCGGGACTAGCGGGAGTCAATGAGCAGTTCTTC.

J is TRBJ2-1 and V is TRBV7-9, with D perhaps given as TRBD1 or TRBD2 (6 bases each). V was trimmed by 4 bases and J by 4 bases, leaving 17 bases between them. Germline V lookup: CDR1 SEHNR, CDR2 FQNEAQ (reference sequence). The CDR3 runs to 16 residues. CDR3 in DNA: TGTGCCAGCAGCTCCCGGACTAAAGGGGGGTACAATGAGCAGTTCTTC. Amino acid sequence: CASSSRTKGGYNEQFF.

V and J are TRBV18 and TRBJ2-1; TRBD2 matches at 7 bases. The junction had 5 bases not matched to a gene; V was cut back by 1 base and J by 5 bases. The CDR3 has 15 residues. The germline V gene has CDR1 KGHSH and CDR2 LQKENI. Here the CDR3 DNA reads TGTGCCAGCTCACCACGGTCTAGCGGAGACAATGAGCAGTTCTTC. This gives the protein CASSPRSSGDNEQFF.

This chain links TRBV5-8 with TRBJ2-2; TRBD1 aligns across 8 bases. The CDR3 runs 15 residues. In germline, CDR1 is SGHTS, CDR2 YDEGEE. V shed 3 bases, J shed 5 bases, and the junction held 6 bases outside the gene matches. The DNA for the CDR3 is TGTGCCAGCAGCTACGCAGGGGGCTGGACCGGGGAGCTGTTTTTT. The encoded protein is CASSYAGGWTGELFF.

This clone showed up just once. The CDR3: CAWRGDPYGYTF. CDR3 nucleotide sequence: TGTGCCTGGAGAGGGGACCCTTATGGCTACACCTTC. The V call is TRBV30, the J call TRBJ1-2, with D perhaps TRBD1 (5 bases). The CDR3 sequence is 12 residues long. The ends were cut back, 3 bases at V and 5 bases at J, with 10 bases in the middle. Germline loops: CDR1 GTSNPN, CDR2 SVGIG (reference sequence).

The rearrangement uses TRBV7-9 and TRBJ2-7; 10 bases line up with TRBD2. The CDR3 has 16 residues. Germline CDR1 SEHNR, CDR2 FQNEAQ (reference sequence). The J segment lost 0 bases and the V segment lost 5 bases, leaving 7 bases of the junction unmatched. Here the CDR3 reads CASSPLAGTSSYEQYF. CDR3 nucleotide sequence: TGTGCCAGCAGCCCACTAGCGGGGACGAGCTCCTACGAGCAGTACTTC. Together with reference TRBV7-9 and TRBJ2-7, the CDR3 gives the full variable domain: DTGVSQNPRHKITKRGQNVTFRCDPISEHNRLYWYRQTLGQGPEFLTYFQNEAQLEKSRLLSDRFSAERPKGSFSTLEIQRTEQGDSAMYLCASSPLAGTSSYEQYFGPGTRLTVT.

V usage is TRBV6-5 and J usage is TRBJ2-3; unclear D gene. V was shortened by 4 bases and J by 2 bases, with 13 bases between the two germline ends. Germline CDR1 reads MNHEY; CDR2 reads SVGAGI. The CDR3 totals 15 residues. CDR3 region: CASSSTEKHTDTQYF. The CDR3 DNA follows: TGTGCCAGCAGTTCGACGGAAAAACACACAGATACGCAGTATTTT.